The clone carrying this T cell receptor beta chain was counted between two and nine times. The sample comes from a study of OX40 agonist ivuxolimab in advanced cancers. The repertoire was sequenced with immunoSEQ multiplex PCR; TCRdb's copy has only in-frame clones and lacks some. The table records about 46,000 clones, roughly 88% of them present only once. Germline V lookup: CDR1 SEHNR, CDR2 FQNEAQ (reference sequence). CDR3 size: 16 residues. Between the trimmed V and J ends, which lost 5 bases and 10 bases, there was a span of 21 bases. This chain connects TRBV7-9 to TRBJ1-6; D may be TRBD1 (6 bases). Specimen: CD4+ or CD8+ T cells sorted from blood, collected in a trial of the OX40 agonist ivuxolimab. This TCR derives from an adult with an advanced solid tumor such as melanoma, head and neck, liver or kidney cancer. Here the CDR3 DNA reads TGTGCCAGCAGCCCGAGTCGGGGGGCGCTGGGGTCACCCCTCCACTTT. Amino acid sequence: CASSPSRGALGSPLHF.